This TCR beta chain was obtained from a study of response to subunit inactivated influenza vaccine. In its sample, this clonotype was seen a few times. The CDR3 contains 15 residues. Germline assignment: CDR1 MDHEN and CDR2 SYDVKM. Trimming cost V 1 base and J 0 bases, with 10 bases left between them. MiXCR, run by TCRdb on the RT-PCR reads, gives a single entry per CDR3 protein. Of under 200,000 distinct CDR3 sequences listed, roughly 12% are singletons. These data were also reused for a study on T cells expressing NK-cell markers. Per that paper: Libraries used 5'RACE template switching adding universal primer site and UMIs. Underlying the TCR beta repertoires were sorted CD3+CD56+NKG2C+, CD3+CD56+NKG2C- and CD3+CD56-NKG2C+ T cells.

The sequence was collected from a man between 45 and 60 years old who received an inactivated influenza vaccine. The material was CD8+ T cells sorted from PBMCs, obtained roughly 12 days after vaccination. The genes are TRBV28 and TRBJ2-7, with no clear D. The CDR3 loop is CASSLFEGRSYEQYF. The CDR3 nucleotides are TGTGCCAGCAGTTTATTCGAAGGACGCTCCTACGAGCAGTACTTC.